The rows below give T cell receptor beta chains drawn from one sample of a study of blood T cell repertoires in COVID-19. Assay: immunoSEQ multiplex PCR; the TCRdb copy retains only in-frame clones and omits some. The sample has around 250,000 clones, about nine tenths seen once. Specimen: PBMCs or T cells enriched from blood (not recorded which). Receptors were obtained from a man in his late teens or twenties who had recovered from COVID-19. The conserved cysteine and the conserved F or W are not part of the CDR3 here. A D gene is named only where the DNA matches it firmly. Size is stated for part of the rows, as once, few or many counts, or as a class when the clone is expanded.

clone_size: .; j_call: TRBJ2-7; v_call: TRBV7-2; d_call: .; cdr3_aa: ASSLSAGASYEQY
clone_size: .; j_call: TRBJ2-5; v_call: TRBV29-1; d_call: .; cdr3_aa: SVEPGTQETQY
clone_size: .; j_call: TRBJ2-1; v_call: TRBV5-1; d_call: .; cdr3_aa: ASSLGSSAYNEQF
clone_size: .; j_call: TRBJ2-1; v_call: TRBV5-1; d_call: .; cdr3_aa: ASTNSGLNEQF
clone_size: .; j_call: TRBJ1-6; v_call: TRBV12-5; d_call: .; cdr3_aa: ASGPPEQRGISPLH
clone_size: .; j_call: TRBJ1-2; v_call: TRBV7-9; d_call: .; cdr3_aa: ASSLVSGHLNYGYT
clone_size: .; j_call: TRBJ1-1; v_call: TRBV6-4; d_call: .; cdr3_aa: ASRDGTNTEAF
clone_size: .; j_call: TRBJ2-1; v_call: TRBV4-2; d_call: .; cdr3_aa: ASSQTVNGEYNEQF
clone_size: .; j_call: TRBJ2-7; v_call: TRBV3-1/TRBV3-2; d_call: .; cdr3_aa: ASSQDVSYEQY
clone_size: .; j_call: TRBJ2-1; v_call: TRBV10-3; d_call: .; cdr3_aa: AISEEAAYNEQF
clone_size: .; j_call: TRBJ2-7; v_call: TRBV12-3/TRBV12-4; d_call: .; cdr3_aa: ASSLGQPYEQY
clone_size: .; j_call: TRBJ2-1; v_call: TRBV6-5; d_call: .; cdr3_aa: ASRGIAFLDEQF
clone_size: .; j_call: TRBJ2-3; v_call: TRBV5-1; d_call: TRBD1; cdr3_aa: ASRHQGGYDTQY
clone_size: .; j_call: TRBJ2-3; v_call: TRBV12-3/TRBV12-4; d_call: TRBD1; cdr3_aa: ASGTGGRDTQY
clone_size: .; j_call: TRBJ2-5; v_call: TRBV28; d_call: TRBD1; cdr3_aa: ASSLGTGGYETQY
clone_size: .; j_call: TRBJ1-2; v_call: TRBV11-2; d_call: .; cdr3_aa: ASSLRQGSANYGYT
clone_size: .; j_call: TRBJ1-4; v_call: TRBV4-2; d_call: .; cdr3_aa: ASSQDPPGTNEKLF
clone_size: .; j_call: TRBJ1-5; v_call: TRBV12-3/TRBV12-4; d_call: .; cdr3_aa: ASSLGVGQPQH
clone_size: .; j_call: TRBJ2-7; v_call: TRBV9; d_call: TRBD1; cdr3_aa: ASSRDRQRGEQY
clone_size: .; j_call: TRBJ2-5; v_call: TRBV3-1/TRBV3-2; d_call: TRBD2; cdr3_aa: ASWVAGAGAQY
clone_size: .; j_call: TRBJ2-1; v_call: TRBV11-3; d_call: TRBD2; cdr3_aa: ASSLYPAGLGDEQF
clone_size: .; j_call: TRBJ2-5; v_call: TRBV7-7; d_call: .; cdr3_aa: ASSLGADQETQY
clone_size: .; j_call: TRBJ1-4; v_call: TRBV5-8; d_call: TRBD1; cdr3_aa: ASSLPGQGRDEKLF
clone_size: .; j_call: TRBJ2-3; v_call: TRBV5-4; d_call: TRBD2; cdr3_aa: ASSLVAGGGTDTQY
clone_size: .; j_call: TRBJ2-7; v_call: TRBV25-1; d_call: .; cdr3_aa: ASSSRDSFLSEQY
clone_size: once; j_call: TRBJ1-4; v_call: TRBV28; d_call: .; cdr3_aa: ASSLLQGLYEKLF
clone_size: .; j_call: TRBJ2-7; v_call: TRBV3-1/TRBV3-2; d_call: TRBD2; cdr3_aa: ASSQLSWAGGPYEQY
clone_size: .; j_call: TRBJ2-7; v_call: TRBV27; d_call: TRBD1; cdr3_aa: ASRPRGRNTCEQY
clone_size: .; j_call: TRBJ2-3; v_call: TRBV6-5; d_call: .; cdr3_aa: ASSYRGSTDTQY
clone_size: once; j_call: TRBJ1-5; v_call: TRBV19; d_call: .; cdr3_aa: ASSRTPGFNSNQPQH
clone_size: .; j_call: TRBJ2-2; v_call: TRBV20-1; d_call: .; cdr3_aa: SASSPTPGELF
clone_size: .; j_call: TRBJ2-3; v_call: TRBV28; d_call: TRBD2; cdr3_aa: ASSFGLAGRNTQY
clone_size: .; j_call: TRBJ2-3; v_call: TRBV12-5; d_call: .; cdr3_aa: ASGLLLWIGDTDTQY
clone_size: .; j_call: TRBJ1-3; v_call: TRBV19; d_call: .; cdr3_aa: ASSIRPSRGRSSGNTIY
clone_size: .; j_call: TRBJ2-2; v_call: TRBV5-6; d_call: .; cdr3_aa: ASSLALGVTGELF
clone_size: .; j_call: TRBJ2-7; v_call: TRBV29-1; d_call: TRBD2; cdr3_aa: SVILERGSSYEQY
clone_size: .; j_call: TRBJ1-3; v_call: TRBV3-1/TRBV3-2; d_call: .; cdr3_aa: ASSPAGSGNTIY
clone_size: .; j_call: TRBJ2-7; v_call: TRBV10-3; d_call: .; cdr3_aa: AISERQSSYEQY
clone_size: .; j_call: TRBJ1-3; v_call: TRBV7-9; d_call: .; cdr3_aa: ASSLVGRRVDTIY
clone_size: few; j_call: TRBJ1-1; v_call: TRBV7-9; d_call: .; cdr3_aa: ASSLGQVTRDTEAF
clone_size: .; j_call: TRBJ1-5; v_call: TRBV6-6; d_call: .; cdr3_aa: ASEPTGSNQPQH
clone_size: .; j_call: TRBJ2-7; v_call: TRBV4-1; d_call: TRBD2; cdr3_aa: ASSQGLAGSYEQY
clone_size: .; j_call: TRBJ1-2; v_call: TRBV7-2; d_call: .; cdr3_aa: ASSATGLIPGYT
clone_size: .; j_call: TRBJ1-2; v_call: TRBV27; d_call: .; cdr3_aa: ASSFGVSYGYT
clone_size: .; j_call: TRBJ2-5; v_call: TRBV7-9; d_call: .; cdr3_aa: ASSLFVGAETQY
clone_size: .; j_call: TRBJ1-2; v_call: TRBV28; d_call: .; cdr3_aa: ASSWSLPGSGDYGYT
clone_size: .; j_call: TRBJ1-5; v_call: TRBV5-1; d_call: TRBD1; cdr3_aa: ASSLEGQGRQPQH
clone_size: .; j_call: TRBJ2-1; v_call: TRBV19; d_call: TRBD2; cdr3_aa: ASSKTSGPYNEQF